The 31 T cell receptor beta chains given below trace back to one sample, sequenced in a study of T cell clonotyping in hematopoietic cell transplantation. The time point: recipient sample about 28 days before transplant, after cytoreduction. Libraries were prepared by immunoSEQ multiplex PCR; TCRdb keeps only in-frame clonotypes and omits some of them. The table lists about 45,000 clones, around 84% of them singletons. The sample here was peripheral blood mononuclear cells, taken before stem cell transplant. The receptors come from a man in his 60s with myelodysplastic syndrome. Some clones in this sample may be carry-over from other donors' samples.

About this clone itself: A read error may produce the germline difference seen at one junction end. V usage is TRBV2 and J usage is TRBJ1-1; D is unclear. The CDR3 is made up of 12 amino acids. Germline V gives CDR1 SNHLY, CDR2 FYNNEI. The CDR3 DNA follows: TGTGCCAGCACGAGGGTGAAGACTGAAGCTTTCTTT. This gives the protein CASTRVKTEAFF.

This clone appeared a single time. The rearrangement uses TRBV27 and TRBJ1-5; TRBD1 aligns across 7 bases. With 5 bases clipped from V and 3 bases from J, the junction kept 4 bases outside the gene matches. The CDR3 sequence is 14 residues long. Germline CDR1 MNHEY, CDR2 SMNVEV (reference sequence). DNA for the CDR3: TGTGCCAGCAGTAAGACAGGGCCCAATCAGCCCCAGCATTTT. It encodes CASSKTGPNQPQHF.

The rearrangement links TRBV1 to TRBJ1-3. TRBV1 counts as a pseudogene. The CDR3 loop spans 14 amino acids. CDR3 amino acids: CTSSQVCSQGTIYF. The CDR3 DNA sequence: TGCACCAGCAGCCAAGTGTGTTCTCAAGGCACCATATATTTT.

The chain carries TRBV7-2 and TRBJ1-3; 8 nucleotides align to TRBD1. Germline V CDR1 and CDR2: SGHTA, FQGNSA. The CDR3 has 15 residues. V lost 4 bases and J lost 1; bases outside the gene matches: 3. CDR3 DNA sequence: TGTGCCAGCAGCTCCGACAGGGGTTCTGGAAACACCATATATTTT. It encodes CASSSDRGSGNTIYF.

The rearrangement uses TRBV15 and TRBJ2-3, with TRBD2 identical over 8 bases. This CDR3 contains 18 residues. Per germline, CDR1 LNHNV and CDR2 YYDKDF (reference sequence). With V trimmed by 0 bases and J by 2 bases, 10 bases remained unmatched. The CDR3 nucleotides are TGTGCCACCAGCAGAGAGTGGGGGACTAGGTCTATCACAGATACGCAGTATTTT. This gives the protein CATSREWGTRSITDTQYF. Combining the CDR3 with reference TRBV15 and TRBJ2-3 gives the whole variable domain DAMVIQNPRYQVTQFGKPVTLSCSQTLNHNVMYWYQQKSSQAPKLLFHYYDKDFNNEADTPDNFQSRRPNTSFCFLDIRSPGLGDTAMYLCATSREWGTRSITDTQYFGPGTRLTVL.

V and J are TRBV15 and TRBJ2-1; no definite D call. From germline, CDR1 is LNHNV and CDR2 YYDKDF (reference sequence). The CDR3 contains 11 residues. Trimming stripped 4 bases from V and 9 bases from J, with 7 bases between. The CDR3 nucleotides are TGTGCCACCAGCATAGATGGTGAGCAGTTCTTC. Its translation is CATSIDGEQFF.

The chain links TRBV10-3 to TRBJ1-4, with TRBD1 as a possible D gene (5 bases). The CDR3 sequence is 15 residues long. CDR1 ENHRY and CDR2 SYGVKD come from the germline V gene. V lost 3 bases and J lost 7, with 15 bases in between. CDR3 in DNA: TGTGCCATCAGTGACATAGGGGAAGGTAGTGAAAAACTGTTTTTT. It is translated as CAISDIGEGSEKLFF.

The V and J genes are TRBV6-5 and TRBJ1-2; 10 bases match TRBD1. There are 15 residues in the CDR3. Germline V lookup: CDR1 MNHEY, CDR2 SVGAGI. The V gene end was trimmed by 4 bases and the J gene end by 7 bases; junction bases not matched to a gene: 9. The CDR3 loop reads CASSSTGGLRTGYTF. The CDR3 bases are TGTGCCAGCAGTTCGACAGGGGGCCTAAGGACTGGCTACACCTTC.

This clone was recorded once. This chain links TRBV5-8 with TRBJ2-7; D unresolved. This CDR3 is built from 11 residues. Trimming shortened V by 4 bases and J by 6 bases, and 8 bases separated the two germline ends. Germline V gene lookup returns CDR1 SGHTS and CDR2 YDEGEE. In nucleotides, the CDR3 is TGTGCCAGCAGCCCCAGGAGCGAGCAGTACTTC. It specifies CASSPRSEQYF.

CDR3 sequence (DNA): TGTGCCAGCAGCCGGACCGCTGCTACGAACACCGGGGAGCTGTTTTTT. Translation: CASSRTAATNTGELFF. This chain links TRBV7-9 with TRBJ2-2; D is ambiguous. The germline V gene has CDR1 SEHNR and CDR2 FQNEAQ (reference sequence). Trimming took off 5 bases at V and 0 bases at J, with 13 bases between the two ends. CDR3 size: 16 residues.

The chain combines TRBV28 with TRBJ1-5, with TRBD1 identical over 7 bases. With 7 bases clipped from V and 5 bases from J, the junction kept 8 bases outside the gene matches. The V gene's germline CDR1 is MDHEN and CDR2 SYDVKM. The CDR3 runs to 14 residues. Here the CDR3 reads CASTTGQPHQPQHF. The CDR3 nucleotides are TGTGCCAGCACTACGGGACAGCCCCATCAGCCCCAGCATTTT.

This chain links TRBV20-1 with TRBJ1-1; D not certain. The CDR3 covers 11 residues. Trimming pared 6 bases from V and 6 bases from J, leaving 11 bases between. Germline V gives CDR1 DFQATT, CDR2 SNEGSKA (reference sequence). The CDR3 region has the DNA TGCAGTGCGTACGAAAGCGCTGAAGCTTTCTTT. Translation gives CSAYESAEAFF.

This sequence joins TRBV10-3 and TRBJ2-5; the match to TRBD1 covers 9 bases. CDR3 length: 15 residues. V dropped 2 bases and J dropped 7; count of bases not matched to a gene: 8. CDR1 ENHRY and CDR2 SYGVKD come from the germline V gene. CDR3 sequence: CAISEAGDRVGTQYF. Written as DNA, the CDR3 is TGTGCCATCAGTGAGGCGGGGGACAGGGTGGGGACCCAGTACTTC.

The chain is built from TRBV29-1 and TRBJ1-1, with 9 bases matching TRBD1. CDR1 SQVTM and CDR2 ANQGSEA come from the germline V gene. The CDR3 consists of 14 residues. V lost 4 bases to trimming and J lost 2 bases; unmatched junction nucleotides: 5. The CDR3 region is CSVVTGGRNTEAFF. For the CDR3, the DNA is TGCAGCGTTGTGACAGGGGGAAGAAACACTGAAGCTTTCTTT.

The chain has TRBV9 and TRBJ1-3, with 8 bases that match TRBD1. The CDR3 is 16 amino acids. V gave up 3 bases and J gave up 0 bases; unmatched junction bases: 5. The germline gives CDR1 SGDLS, CDR2 YYNGEE. This CDR3 is CASSEGQGYSGNTIYF. The CDR3 coding sequence is TGTGCCAGCAGCGAAGGACAGGGCTACTCTGGAAACACCATATATTTT.

The V and J genes are TRBV18 and TRBJ2-5, with 7 positions matching TRBD2. The CDR3 loop spans 16 amino acids. Germline V gene data show CDR1 as KGHSH and CDR2 as LQKENI. V was clipped by 2 bases and J by 3 bases; unmatched bases: 9. This chain's CDR3 is CASSPSGGTREETQYF. CDR3 bases: TGTGCCAGCTCACCATCGGGAGGCACAAGGGAAGAGACCCAGTACTTC.

The chain is built from TRBV6-1 and TRBJ2-6; D remains unclear. V was shortened by 3 bases and J by 4 bases, with 13 bases between the two germline ends. CDR1 MNHNS and CDR2 SASEGT come from the germline V gene. This CDR3 has 16 amino acids. DNA for the CDR3: TGTGCCAGCAGTGAGAGCCATCTGGCGGGGGCCAACGTCCTGACTTTC. Protein product: CASSESHLAGANVLTF.

Only one count was recorded for this clone. The chain couples TRBV6-1 to TRBJ2-4, with D possibly being TRBD1 or TRBD2 (5 bases each). Trimming left V 2 bases short and J 9 bases short, with 8 bases between. Germline CDR1 and CDR2: MNHNS and SASEGT. CDR3 length: 12 residues. This chain's CDR3 is CASSESGSIQYF. CDR3 bases: TGTGCCAGCAGTGAATCAGGGAGCATTCAGTACTTC.

The genes are TRBV28 and TRBJ1-3; 9 bases fit TRBD1. The CDR3 spans 11 residues. V shed 7 bases, J shed 14 bases, and the junction held 6 bases outside the gene matches. Germline V lookup: CDR1 MDHEN, CDR2 SYDVKM. Written as DNA, the CDR3 is TGTGCCAGCACCTCGGGGACAGGGCTATATTTT. This translates into CASTSGTGLYF.

This clone appeared a single time. The rearrangement joins TRBV7-2 to TRBJ2-5; 8 nucleotides line up with TRBD1. The V segment lost 2 bases and the J segment 2 bases; nucleotides outside the gene matches: 7. CDR1 SGHTA and CDR2 FQGNSA come from the germline V gene. The CDR3 contains 16 residues. The CDR3 coding sequence is TGTGCCAGCAGCTTACCCATGACAGGGGAGCAAGAGACCCAGTACTTC. This codes for CASSLPMTGEQETQYF.

The V and J genes are TRBV7-8 and TRBJ2-5; no reliable D call. V gave up 5 bases and J gave up 5 bases, with 12 bases separating them. Germline CDR1 is SGHVS and CDR2 is FQNEAQ. The CDR3 has 13 residues. The CDR3 sequence is CASSTDRVETQYF. The CDR3 nucleotides read TGTGCCAGCAGCACGGACCGGGTGGAGACCCAGTACTTC.

J is TRBJ2-1 and V is TRBV7-9; 8 positions agree with TRBD2. The junction had 8 bases not matched to a gene; V was cut back by 5 bases and J by 2 bases. The CDR3 runs to 16 residues. The germline V gene encodes CDR1 SEHNR and CDR2 FQNEAQ (reference sequence). CDR3 DNA: TGTGCCAGCAGCCGTCCCGGGACTAGTCCCTACAATGAGCAGTTCTTC. This gives the protein CASSRPGTSPYNEQFF.

Here the CDR3 DNA reads TGTGCCAGCAGACCCAGTTCGGGGGACGAGGGGCTCTATGGCTACACCTTC. Translated: CASRPSSGDEGLYGYTF. This chain uses TRBV9 with TRBJ1-2; D perhaps matches TRBD1 (5 bases). Trimming cost V 5 bases and J 4 bases, with 24 bases left between them. The CDR3 has 17 amino acids. Germline CDR1 SGDLS, CDR2 YYNGEE.

This rearrangement joins TRBV6-6 to TRBJ2-4; D unclear. This CDR3 comprises 14 residues. Germline V lookup: CDR1 MNHNY, CDR2 SVGAGI (reference sequence). With 3 bases removed from V and 9 bases from J, the gap between germline ends came to 15 bases. The CDR3 region has the DNA TGTGCCAGCAGTTATGAAGGGCGGAAGGGCATTCAGTACTTC. Translation gives CASSYEGRKGIQYF.

The rearrangement joins TRBV10-3 to TRBJ2-1; perhaps TRBD1 as D (6 bases). Germline assignment: CDR1 ENHRY and CDR2 SYGVKD. V was clipped by 0 bases and J by 5 bases, with 11 bases between them. This CDR3 comprises 15 residues. In DNA, the CDR3 is TGTGCCATCAGTGAGTCGGATGGGGGCGACAATGAGCAGTTCTTC. Translation: CAISESDGGDNEQFF.

The chain carries TRBV6-5 and TRBJ1-2; 7 bases line up with TRBD1. The CDR3 totals 13 residues. Germline CDR1 reads MNHEY; CDR2 reads SVGAGI. The ends lost 6 bases at V and 3 bases at J; junction bases unmatched: 4. The chain's CDR3 is CASRRGHDYGYTF. Here the CDR3 DNA reads TGTGCCAGCAGAAGGGGGCACGACTATGGCTACACCTTC.

The chain combines TRBV5-1 with TRBJ2-1; 9 bases are a match to TRBD2. CDR1 is SGHRS and CDR2 is YFSETQ in the germline V gene. Losses at the gene ends were 3 bases for V and 7 bases for J; bases not matched to a gene: 5. This CDR3 is 14 amino acids long. The CDR3 is CASSWRGGPNEQFF. CDR3 DNA sequence: TGCGCCAGCAGCTGGCGGGGGGGCCCGAATGAGCAGTTCTTC.

The genes are TRBV6-5 and TRBJ2-7; D possibly corresponds to TRBD2 (6 bases). The CDR3 has 14 residues. Germline CDR1 reads MNHEY; CDR2 reads SVGAGI. Trimming cost V 0 bases and J 6 bases, with 12 bases left between them. For the CDR3, the DNA is TGTGCCAGCAGTTACTCGATCGGAGGGAGCGAGCAGTACTTC. As protein: CASSYSIGGSEQYF.

The chain joins TRBV19 to TRBJ1-4, with a tentative D call TRBD1 (5 bases). The CDR3 runs 13 residues. CDR1 LNHDA and CDR2 SQIVND come from the germline V gene (reference sequence). V dropped 8 bases and J dropped 16 bases, with 23 bases sitting between them. DNA for the CDR3: TGTGCCAGTCAAGGGAGGTTTAGGGGCGGTACGTTTTTT. Translated, it gives CASQGRFRGGTFF.

The chain employs TRBV18 and TRBJ2-2; a possible D gene is TRBD1 (5 bases). From germline, CDR1 is KGHSH and CDR2 LQKENI. The CDR3 loop spans 15 amino acids. V lost 3 bases, J lost 4 bases, and 12 bases lay in between. CDR3 region: CASSPGWQGTGELFF. The DNA for the CDR3 is TGTGCCAGCTCACCCGGATGGCAGGGCACCGGGGAGCTGTTTTTT.

The count of this clone is one. The rearrangement joins TRBV11-2 to TRBJ2-7, with TRBD2 matching 12 bases. CDR3 length equals 15 residues. Germline V gene lookup returns CDR1 SGHAT and CDR2 FQNNGV. V shed 5 bases and J 2 bases; nucleotides not matched to a gene: 4. CDR3 amino acids: CASSRTSGGTYEQYF. DNA of the CDR3: TGTGCCAGCAGCCGCACTAGCGGGGGGACCTACGAGCAGTACTTC.